The entry below gives a single TCR beta chain sequence along with its context. This sample stems from a study of blood T cell repertoires in COVID-19. The V gene's germline CDR1 is SNHLY and CDR2 FYNNEI. Trimming at V came to 2 bases and at J to 5 bases, leaving 10 bases not matched to a gene. The CDR3 consists of 17 residues. In the original workflow: Nucleated cell counts were estimated from reference gene primer amplification. Method: immunoSEQ multiplex PCR; TCRdb's copy keeps in-frame clones and lacks some. Clone size and the V and J calls come from that table; the DNA yielded D and trimming. The sample records roughly 320,000 clones, just under 90% being singletons.

Sequenced sample: peripheral blood. The TCR sequence derives from a woman between 25 and 40 years old with COVID-19, enrolled during active disease. The genes are TRBV2 and TRBJ1-2, with 11 positions matching TRBD1. The chain's CDR3 is CASSENTGQGALYGYTF. The CDR3 DNA is TGTGCCAGCAGTGAAAATACAGGACAGGGGGCGCTTTATGGCTACACCTTC.